These 27 T cell receptor beta chains share one sample of origin, sequenced in a study of T-cell reconstitution after alpha-beta-depleted transplantation in children. The TCRbeta library incorporated unique molecular identifiers. TCRdb used MiXCR to reprocess the PCR reads, holding one entry per CDR3 protein. The repertoire has some 350,000 distinct CDR3 sequences, about 17% of them found once; the top ten carry approximately 44%. Sequenced material: PBMCs, mostly from graft donor cells, taken 360 days after TCRalphabeta/CD19-depleted stem cell transplant. The receptors were gathered from a male patient aged 2 to 9 who had a stem cell transplant for acute lymphoblastic leukemia, so the T cells may come from the graft donor.

The chain combines TRBV11-2 with TRBJ1-6; unclear D gene. The CDR3 has 16 amino acids. Germline V gene data show CDR1 as SGHAT and CDR2 as FQNNGV. V dropped 1 base and J dropped 2 bases, with 9 bases sitting between them. CDR3 bases: TGTGCCAGCAGCTTAGGAGGGCGGGCCTATAATTCACCCCTCCACTTT. Its protein product is CASSLGGRAYNSPLHF.

The CDR3, as DNA: TGCGCCAGCAGCCTCATAGCGGGAGAGGGTTATGAGCAGTTCTTC. Translating it yields CASSLIAGEGYEQFF. This chain links TRBV4-3 with TRBJ2-1; 9 positions agree with TRBD2. The CDR3 spans 15 residues. V lost 4 bases and J lost 8; bases outside the gene matches: 9. Germline assignment: CDR1 LGHNA and CDR2 YSLEER.

This clonotype was counted at least ten times. V is TRBV6-1 and J is TRBJ2-7, with D perhaps TRBD2 (6 bases). The germline V gene has CDR1 MNHNS and CDR2 SASEGT. V was cut by 7 bases and J by 3 bases, with 16 bases left in between. CDR3 length equals 14 residues. Here the CDR3 reads CASTRGGMGYEQYF. The CDR3 DNA follows: TGTGCCAGCACTCGGGGCGGGATGGGCTACGAGCAGTACTTC.

This chain joins TRBV13 and TRBJ2-2, with 8 bases aligning to TRBD2. J lost 0 bases, V lost 4 bases, and 10 bases had no gene match. The CDR3 is made up of 18 amino acids. Germline-derived CDR1 and CDR2 are PRHDT and FYEKMQ (reference sequence). The CDR3, as DNA: TGTGCCAGCAGCTCCGGACTAGCTGCCTATTCGAACACCGGGGAGCTGTTTTTT. Its translation is CASSSGLAAYSNTGELFF.

This clonotype was detected a few times. V usage is TRBV28 and J usage is TRBJ2-1; 8 positions agree with TRBD1. Germline CDR1 is MDHEN and CDR2 is SYDVKM. Losses at the gene ends were 6 bases for V and 11 bases for J; bases not matched to a gene: 6. CDR3 length: 12 amino acids. The CDR3 is CASRGPGGQQFF. As DNA, the CDR3 is TGTGCCAGCAGGGGCCCAGGGGGCCAGCAGTTCTTC.

The table lists this clonotype with many counts. The chain couples TRBV4-3 to TRBJ2-1; 12 bases fit TRBD2. Per the germline V gene, CDR1 is LGHNA and CDR2 is YSLEER. There are 15 residues in the CDR3. The V segment lost 2 bases and the J segment 5 bases; nucleotides outside the gene matches: 1. The CDR3 DNA reads TGCGCCAGCAGCCAACGGACTAGCGGGAACAATGAGCAGTTCTTC. Its protein product is CASSQRTSGNNEQFF.

The sample holds a few counts of this clonotype. V usage is TRBV7-2 and J usage is TRBJ2-7, with D unclear. This CDR3 spans 15 amino acids. Germline CDR1 and CDR2: SGHTA and FQGNSA. V was trimmed by 7 bases and J by 4 bases, leaving 20 bases between them. The CDR3 loop is CASTFPYPEPYEQYF. CDR3 in DNA: TGTGCCAGCACCTTCCCCTACCCGGAACCTTACGAGCAGTACTTC.

This rearrangement joins TRBV29-1 to TRBJ1-1; D gene uncertain. This CDR3 comprises 15 residues. Germline V CDR1 and CDR2: SQVTM, ANQGSEA. The ends were cut back, 2 bases at V and 0 bases at J, with 13 bases in the middle. The CDR3 sequence is CSVEPLLNMNTEAFF. In DNA, the CDR3 is TGCAGCGTTGAACCACTACTGAATATGAACACTGAAGCTTTCTTT.

This chain links TRBV10-3 with TRBJ1-6; 7 bases line up with TRBD1. The CDR3 totals 13 residues. V lost 6 bases to trimming and J lost 10 bases; unmatched junction nucleotides: 6. CDR1 is ENHRY, CDR2 SYGVKD, per germline. The chain's CDR3 is CAISLEGASPLHF. The CDR3 bases are TGTGCCATCAGCCTTGAGGGGGCCTCACCCCTCCACTTT.

The chain is built from TRBV20-1 and TRBJ2-7; maybe TRBD2 (6 bases). The V gene's germline CDR1 is DFQATT and CDR2 SNEGSKA (reference sequence). V gave up 0 bases and J gave up 2 bases, with 20 bases separating them. The CDR3 spans 17 residues. CDR3 in amino acids: CSARDSAGRLGPYEQYF. The CDR3 DNA sequence: TGCAGTGCTAGAGATTCCGCGGGACGTTTAGGTCCCTACGAGCAGTACTTC.

This clonotype showed up just a few times. This rearrangement joins TRBV6-1 to TRBJ1-4; tentative D call: TRBD1 (5 bases). The V gene's germline CDR1 is MNHNS and CDR2 SASEGT. The CDR3 has 16 amino acids. Trimming shortened V by 7 bases and J by 4 bases, and 19 bases separated the two germline ends. CDR3 region: CASMGDGGPYNEKLFF. The CDR3 bases are TGTGCCAGCATGGGGGACGGCGGCCCTTATAATGAAAAACTGTTTTTT.

This clonotype was seen repeatedly, ten times or more. The CDR3 DNA sequence: TGTGCCAGCAGCCCTCCGTTCGGGGACGAGCAGTACTTC. This codes for CASSPPFGDEQYF. The chain has TRBV11-1 and TRBJ2-7; D possibly corresponds to TRBD2 (5 bases). V lost 5 bases, J lost 5 bases, and 13 bases lay in between. In germline, CDR1 is SGHAT, CDR2 FQDESV (reference sequence). This CDR3 is 13 amino acids long.

This clonotype was recorded many times. The V and J genes are TRBV5-1 and TRBJ2-3, with D uncertain. V was shortened by 0 bases and J by 2 bases, with 7 bases between the two germline ends. CDR1 is SGHRS, CDR2 YFSETQ, per germline. This CDR3 contains 14 residues. CDR3 coding DNA: TGCGCCAGCAGCTTGGCCCGCCTCACAGATACGCAGTATTTT. Its translation is CASSLARLTDTQYF. The variable domain in full, completed from reference TRBV5-1 and TRBJ2-3, reads KAGVTQTPRYLIKTRGQQVTLSCSPISGHRSVSWYQQTPGQGLQFLFEYFSETQRNKGNFPGRFSGRQFSNSRSEMNVSTLELGDSALYLCASSLARLTDTQYFGPGTRLTVL.

This clonotype was detected only a few times. The chain has TRBV12-3 or TRBV12-4 and TRBJ1-5; D gene uncertain. The CDR3 runs 14 residues. V dropped 5 bases and J dropped 0 bases, with 8 bases sitting between them. CDR3 DNA sequence: TGTGCCAGCAGTCAACTTTATAGCAATCAGCCCCAGCATTTT. It yields the protein CASSQLYSNQPQHF.

This chain links TRBV18 with TRBJ1-5; no clear D. Trimming shortened V by 5 bases and J by 1 base, and 18 bases separated the two germline ends. Germline values: CDR1 KGHSH, CDR2 LQKENI. This CDR3 spans 17 amino acids. CDR3 sequence: CASSSNGGRGSNQPQHF. The DNA for the CDR3 is TGTGCCAGCTCATCAAATGGAGGCCGTGGCAGCAATCAGCCCCAGCATTTT.

This clonotype appeared a few times. The J gene is TRBJ2-1, the V gene TRBV10-3; possibly TRBD2 for D (6 bases). Trimming left V 0 bases short and J 0 bases short, with 6 bases between. This CDR3 has 15 residues. Germline loops: CDR1 ENHRY, CDR2 SYGVKD. The CDR3 DNA sequence: TGTGCCATCAGTGAGTCGACTAGCTCCTACAATGAGCAGTTCTTC. This sequence encodes CAISESTSSYNEQFF.

CDR3 coding DNA: TGTGCCAGCAGTTTCCGGGGAGCGAGGAATGAGCAGTTCTTC. Protein sequence: CASSFRGARNEQFF. The gene calls are TRBV28 and TRBJ2-1; a possible D gene is TRBD2 (5 bases). CDR3 length equals 14 residues. Germline loops: CDR1 MDHEN, CDR2 SYDVKM. The V end lost 3 bases, the J end lost 7 bases, and 13 bases lay between the germline ends.

This clonotype has only a few counts. The rearrangement joins TRBV2 to TRBJ2-7; D tentatively reads TRBD1 or TRBD2 (5 bases each). V lost 4 bases and J 6 bases, leaving 13 bases between the germline ends. This CDR3 has 13 amino acids. Per the germline V gene, CDR1 is SNHLY and CDR2 is FYNNEI. The CDR3 protein is CASSVGTSGEQYF. The CDR3 region has the DNA TGTGCCAGCAGTGTTGGGACCTCCGGCGAGCAGTACTTC.

This clonotype was counted a few times. V is TRBV29-1 and J is TRBJ2-1; D may match TRBD1 or TRBD2 (5 bases each). Germline CDR1 is SQVTM and CDR2 is ANQGSEA. This CDR3 contains 14 residues. V lost 5 bases and J lost 5, with 16 bases in between. The CDR3 DNA is TGCAGCGTTTCCGGGGCAGGGAGCCACAATGAGCAGTTCTTC. Translated, it gives CSVSGAGSHNEQFF.

In this sample, this clonotype turned up many times. The chain couples TRBV28 to TRBJ2-3; D unclear. The germline V gene encodes CDR1 MDHEN and CDR2 SYDVKM. CDR3 size: 15 residues. Trimming left V 4 bases short and J 4 bases short, with 15 bases between. The CDR3 protein is CASSSFLRPADTQYF. CDR3 DNA sequence: TGTGCCAGCAGTTCGTTCCTCCGCCCCGCAGATACGCAGTATTTT.

This clonotype was seen at least ten times. The chain joins TRBV29-1 to TRBJ2-1; 7 nucleotides line up with TRBD2. Germline trimming cut 6 bases from V and 2 bases from J; bases unmatched to any gene: 4. The CDR3 consists of 13 residues. Germline V gene lookup returns CDR1 SQVTM and CDR2 ANQGSEA. CDR3 in DNA: TGCAGCGTCGCGGCGGGGGCCTACAATGAGCAGTTCTTC. Protein sequence: CSVAAGAYNEQFF.

The chain joins TRBV28 to TRBJ2-1; either TRBD1 or TRBD2 may fit D (5 bases each). V was clipped by 7 bases and J by 4 bases, with 17 bases between them. The CDR3 totals 15 residues. Germline CDR1 and CDR2: MDHEN and SYDVKM. The CDR3 DNA follows: TGTGCCAGCAATTCTGGGGGAGAGGGGTACAATGAGCAGTTCTTC. It is translated as CASNSGGEGYNEQFF.

The chain recombines TRBV20-1 with TRBJ1-4; a weak D match, TRBD1 (5 bases). This CDR3 contains 12 residues. V was pared by 3 bases and J by 6 bases, with 8 bases between. Germline CDR1 is DFQATT and CDR2 is SNEGSKA (reference sequence). The CDR3 here is CSASRVDEKLFF. The CDR3 bases are TGCAGTGCTAGCAGGGTCGATGAAAAACTGTTTTTT.

This clonotype was seen only a few times. This rearrangement joins TRBV14 to TRBJ2-5, with a weak D call TRBD1 (5 bases). Trimming took 1 base from V and 7 from J, leaving 13 bases between them. Germline CDR1 is SGHDN and CDR2 is FVKESK. CDR3 length equals 14 residues. The CDR3 region is CASSQVQGYGTQYF. CDR3 DNA sequence: TGTGCCAGCAGCCAAGTCCAGGGATACGGGACCCAGTACTTC.

This chain connects TRBV28 to TRBJ2-1; 8 bases match TRBD1. The CDR3 is 15 residues long. CDR1 is MDHEN and CDR2 is SYDVKM in the germline V gene. V lost 1 base and J lost 9; bases outside the gene matches: 8. The DNA for the CDR3 is TGTGCCAGCAGTTTATTCCAGGGGGCGCGGGCTGAGCAGTTCTTC. It is translated as CASSLFQGARAEQFF.

This clonotype has only a few counts. V gene TRBV4-2 combines with J gene TRBJ2-2; 8 nucleotides line up with TRBD2. Unmatched junction bases numbered 10, after V lost 4 bases and J lost 3 bases. The CDR3 sequence is 17 residues long. Germline CDR1 reads LGHNA; CDR2 reads YNFKEQ. In nucleotides, the CDR3 is TGTGCCAGCAGCCCCTACCCCGGGACTAGATACACCGGGGAGCTGTTTTTT. Translation: CASSPYPGTRYTGELFF.

This clonotype was picked up one time. The chain couples TRBV6-1 to TRBJ1-1; a possible D gene is TRBD1 (5 bases). CDR1 is MNHNS and CDR2 is SASEGT in the germline V gene. The CDR3 has 10 amino acids. Trimming left V 9 bases short and J 8 bases short, with 10 bases between. In DNA form, the CDR3 reads TGTGCCAGTACGGGACCAGAAGCTTTCTTT. It translates to CASTGPEAFF.